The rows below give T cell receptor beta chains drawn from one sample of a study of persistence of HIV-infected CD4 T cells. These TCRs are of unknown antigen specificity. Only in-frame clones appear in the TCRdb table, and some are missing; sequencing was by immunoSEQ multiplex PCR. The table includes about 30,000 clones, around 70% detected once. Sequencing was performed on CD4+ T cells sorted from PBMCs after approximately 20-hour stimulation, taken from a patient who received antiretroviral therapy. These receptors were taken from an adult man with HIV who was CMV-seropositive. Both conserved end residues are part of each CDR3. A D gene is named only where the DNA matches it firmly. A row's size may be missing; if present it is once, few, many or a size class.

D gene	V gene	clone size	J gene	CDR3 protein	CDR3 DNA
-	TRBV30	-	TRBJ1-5	CAWSAGISNQPQHF	TGTGCCTGGAGTGCGGGGATTAGCAATCAGCCCCAGCATTTT
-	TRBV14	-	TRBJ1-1	CASSQAGLNTEAFF	TGTGCCAGCAGCCAAGCAGGCCTGAACACTGAAGCTTTCTTT
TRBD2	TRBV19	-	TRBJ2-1	CASSGSGGAYNEQFF	TGTGCCAGTAGTGGGAGCGGGGGGGCCTACAATGAGCAGTTCTTC
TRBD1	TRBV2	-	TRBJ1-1	CASRPDRGRLNTEAFF	TGTGCCAGCAGACCGGACAGGGGGCGGTTGAACACTGAAGCTTTCTTT
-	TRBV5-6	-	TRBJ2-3	CASSLKQGTDTQYF	TGTGCCAGCAGCTTGAAACAGGGCACAGATACGCAGTATTTT
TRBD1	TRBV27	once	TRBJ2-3	CASSPNRGRTDTQYF	TGTGCCAGCAGTCCAAACAGGGGGCGCACAGATACGCAGTATTTT
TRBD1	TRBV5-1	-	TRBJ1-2	CASSLEGNRGDGYTF	TGCGCCAGCAGCCTGGAAGGCAACAGGGGAGATGGCTACACCTTC
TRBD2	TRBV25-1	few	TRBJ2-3	CASSARGRGYTDTQYF	TGTGCCAGCAGTGCCCGCGGGAGGGGTTACACAGATACGCAGTATTTT
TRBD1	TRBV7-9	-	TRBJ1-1	CASSQGGTEAFF	TGTGCCAGCAGCCAGGGGGGCACTGAAGCTTTCTTT
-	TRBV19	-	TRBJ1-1	CASSITPNTEAFF	TGTGCCAGTAGTATAACACCGAACACTGAAGCTTTCTTT
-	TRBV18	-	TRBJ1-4	CASSPPRRGTNEKLFF	TGTGCCAGCTCACCACCGAGAAGGGGGACTAATGAAAAACTGTTTTTT
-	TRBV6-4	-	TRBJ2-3	CASSEPATGPSQYF	TGTGCCAGCAGTGAGCCCGCGACTGGCCCATCCCAGTATTTT
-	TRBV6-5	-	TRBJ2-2	CASSSGLAGTGELFF	TGTGCCAGCAGTTCCGGCCTTGCGGGCACCGGGGAGCTGTTTTTT
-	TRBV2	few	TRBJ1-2	CASSSGRGQNYGYTF	TGTGCCAGCAGTTCTGGTCGGGGACAAAACTATGGCTACACCTTC
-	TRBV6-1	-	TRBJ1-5	CASSGVGGQGGNQPQHF	TGTGCCAGCAGTGGCGTAGGCGGTCAGGGTGGCAATCAGCCCCAGCATTTT
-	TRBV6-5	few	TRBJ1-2	CASSYAGTGYGYTF	TGTGCCAGCAGTTACGCCGGGACGGGCTATGGCTACACCTTC
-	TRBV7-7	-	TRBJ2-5	CASSLSQGRQETQYF	TGTGCCAGCAGCCTAAGCCAGGGTAGACAAGAGACCCAGTACTTC
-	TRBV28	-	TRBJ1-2	CASSLVPDNYGYTF	TGTGCCAGCAGTTTAGTTCCGGATAACTATGGCTACACCTTC
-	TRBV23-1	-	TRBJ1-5	CASSHPREKQGKRQPQHF	TGCGCCAGCAGTCACCCACGGGAAAAACAGGGAAAGAGGCAGCCCCAGCATTTT
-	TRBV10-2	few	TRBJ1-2	CASSELQGGYTF	TGCGCCAGCAGTGAGCTTCAGGGAGGCTACACCTTC
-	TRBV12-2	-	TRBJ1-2	CASRLGSF	TGTGCAAGTCGCTTAGGGAGCTTC
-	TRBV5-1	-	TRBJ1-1	CASSLGRVGNTEAFF	TGCGCCAGCAGCTTGGGGAGGGTGGGGAACACTGAAGCTTTCTTT
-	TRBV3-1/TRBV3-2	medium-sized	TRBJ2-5	CASSQDQGTQYF	TGTGCCAGCAGCCAAGATCAGGGGACCCAGTACTTC
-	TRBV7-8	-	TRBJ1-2	CASSPGQSYGYTF	TGTGCCAGCAGCCCCGGACAGAGCTATGGCTACACCTTC
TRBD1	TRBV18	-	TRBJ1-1	CASSPQGAQNTEAFF	TGTGCCAGCTCACCTCAGGGGGCGCAAAACACTGAAGCTTTCTTT
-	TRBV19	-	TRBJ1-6	CASTRGLNSPLHF	TGTGCCAGTACGCGGGGCCTTAATTCACCCCTCCACTTT
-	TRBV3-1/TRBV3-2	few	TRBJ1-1	CASSPGGRAMNTEAFF	TGTGCCAGCAGCCCGGGAGGACGAGCGATGAACACTGAAGCTTTCTTT
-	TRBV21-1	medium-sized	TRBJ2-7	CASSMDRSYEQYF	TGTGCCAGCAGCATGGACAGGTCCTACGAGCAGTACTTC
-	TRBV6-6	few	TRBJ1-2	CASSSNTGGYTF	TGTGCCAGCAGTTCCAACACGGGAGGCTACACCTTC
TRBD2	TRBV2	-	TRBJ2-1	CASRGEGSSYNEQFF	TGTGCCAGCAGGGGGGAGGGAAGCTCCTACAATGAGCAGTTCTTC
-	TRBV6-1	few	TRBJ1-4	CASSAGGRSVGDSEKLFF	TGTGCCAGCAGTGCCGGAGGTCGCTCCGTCGGGGATAGTGAAAAACTGTTTTTT
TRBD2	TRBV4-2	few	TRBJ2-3	CASSQVAGGPTDTQYF	TGTGCCAGCAGTCAGGTGGCGGGGGGGCCGACAGATACGCAGTATTTT
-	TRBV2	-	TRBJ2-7	CASKGMRLEQYF	TGTGCCAGCAAGGGGATGAGGCTCGAGCAGTACTTC
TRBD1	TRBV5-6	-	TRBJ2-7	CASSPSMGQSDEQYF	TGTGCCAGCAGCCCCTCCATGGGACAGTCAGACGAGCAGTACTTC
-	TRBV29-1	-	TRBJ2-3	CSVEGQTDTQYF	TGCAGCGTTGAAGGTCAAACAGATACGCAGTATTTT
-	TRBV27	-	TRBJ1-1	CASSLSVDAGKTEAFF	TGTGCCAGCAGTTTATCGGTCGATGCAGGGAAGACTGAAGCTTTCTTT
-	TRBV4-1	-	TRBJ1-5	CASSQDQGGWSNQPQHF	TGCGCCAGCAGCCAAGATCAAGGAGGGTGGAGCAATCAGCCCCAGCATTTT
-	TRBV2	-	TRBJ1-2	CASSEWAGNGYTF	TGTGCCAGCAGTGAATGGGCAGGGAATGGCTACACCTTC
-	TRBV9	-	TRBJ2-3	CASSVVVGRTDTQYF	TGTGCCAGCAGCGTAGTGGTGGGGCGCACAGATACGCAGTATTTT
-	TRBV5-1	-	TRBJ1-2	CASSLDRNYGYTF	TGCGCCAGCAGCTTGGACAGGAACTATGGCTACACCTTC
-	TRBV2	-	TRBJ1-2	CASSDLQGNYGYTF	TGTGCCAGCAGTGATCTACAGGGAAACTATGGCTACACCTTC
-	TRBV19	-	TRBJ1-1	CASSRKGQGTEAFF	TGTGCCAGTAGCAGAAAGGGGCAGGGCACTGAAGCTTTCTTT
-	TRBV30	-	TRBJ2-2	CAWSPGHSTGELFF	TGTGCCTGGTCCCCGGGACACTCCACCGGGGAGCTGTTTTTT